This is a list of T cell receptor beta chains from one sample in a study of T cell changes during pregnancy in multiple sclerosis. This table comes from immunoSEQ multiplex PCR, and its TCRdb copy is limited to in-frame clones, with some not included. The sample yields nearly 45,000 clones, approximately 96% seen once. Source: peripheral blood, taken in the second trimester of pregnancy. The receptor source for this set is a female donor with multiple sclerosis, enrolled in a pregnancy study. CDR3s include the opening cysteine and the closing phenylalanine or tryptophan.

v_gene: TRBV14
CDR3aa: CASSQAGRVYEQYF

v_gene: TRBV4-2
CDR3aa: CASSQGDRTYGYTF

v_gene: TRBV7-2
CDR3aa: CASSLRARGNNEKLFF

v_gene: TRBV4-1
CDR3aa: CASSQEFRGGEQFF

v_gene: TRBV9
CDR3aa: CASSVESGGGTDTQYF

v_gene: TRBV9
CDR3aa: CASSGRGDTQYF

v_gene: TRBV6-5
CDR3aa: CASSPRGRNTEAFF

v_gene: TRBV6-4
CDR3aa: CASSDSVGDRVYNEQFF

v_gene: TRBV9
CDR3aa: CASSVGGSSYEQYF

v_gene: TRBV6-6
CDR3aa: CASRGGVGAGTYEQYF

v_gene: TRBV11-1
CDR3aa: CASSLFGGAEFEGTDTQYF

v_gene: TRBV7-2
CDR3aa: CASSREGKTEAFF

v_gene: TRBV7-9
CDR3aa: CASSLVGTGGSEAFF

v_gene: TRBV2
CDR3aa: CASSTTGWTGELFF